What follows are 26 T cell receptor beta chains derived from one specimen sequenced in a study of PD-L1 blockade in urothelial cancer (TCRdb year 2017). The library was built by means of the immunoSEQ multiplex PCR assay. Imported from immuneACCESS, the table was reduced by TCRdb to in-frame sequences with V and J called. These copies leave out some clones; in studies compared against another copy, an unresolved V gene accounts for under half, and the cause of the remainder is not known. Recorded for this sample are 20,000 to 25,000 clones; roughly 89% of them occurred a single time. 11% of the sample lies in the top ten. Taken with the paper, the label for time point translates to: peripheral blood 6 weeks after treatment start. The sequences come from PBMCs, collected around atezolizumab (anti-PD-L1) treatment. Receptors originate from a woman in her fifties or sixties with urothelial cancer.

A single count supports this clone. The V call is TRBV15, the J call TRBJ2-7; TRBD2 matches at 8 bases. V was pared by 0 bases and J by 4 bases, with 5 bases of the junction left unmatched. The CDR3 spans 15 residues. From germline, CDR1 is LNHNV and CDR2 YYDKDF (reference sequence). The CDR3 is CATSRDLSGGYEQYF. The CDR3 DNA is TGTGCCACCAGCAGAGATCTCAGCGGGGGTTACGAGCAGTACTTC.

The rearrangement uses TRBV6-5 and TRBJ1-5, with D possibly matching TRBD1 (6 bases). The CDR3 sequence is 16 residues long. Between the trimmed V and J ends, which lost 2 bases and 5 bases, there was a span of 16 bases. Germline CDR1 reads MNHEY; CDR2 reads SVGAGI. Written as DNA, the CDR3 is TGTGCCAGCAGTTACCTACCTACAGGGCCGTATCAGCCCCAGCATTTT. This gives the protein CASSYLPTGPYQPQHF.

V usage is TRBV5-1 and J usage is TRBJ2-3; TRBD2 is a possible D gene (5 bases). Germline V gives CDR1 SGHRS, CDR2 YFSETQ. The CDR3 length is 17 residues. The V end was cut by 0 bases, the J end by 0 bases, with 14 bases between. The CDR3 is CASSLAISGTSTDTQYF. CDR3 DNA: TGCGCCAGCAGCTTGGCGATCAGCGGCACTAGCACAGATACGCAGTATTTT.

This clone was observed a handful of times. The chain combines TRBV9 with TRBJ1-6, with TRBD1 identical over 7 bases. Losses at the gene ends were 4 bases for V and 7 bases for J; bases not matched to a gene: 5. The germline gives CDR1 SGDLS, CDR2 YYNGEE. There are 14 residues in the CDR3. This chain's CDR3 is CASSTRGRNSPLHF. The CDR3, as DNA: TGTGCCAGCAGCACCAGGGGGAGGAATTCACCCCTCCACTTT.

V gene TRBV5-1 combines with J gene TRBJ2-5; 11 bases are a match to TRBD2. CDR1 and CDR2 (germline): SGHRS, YFSETQ. Trimming took 2 bases from V and 4 from J; bases not matched to a gene: 7. The CDR3 is 16 amino acids. The DNA for the CDR3 is TGCGCCAGCAGCTTACGACTAGCGGGAAAGGGAGAGACCCAGTACTTC. This sequence encodes CASSLRLAGKGETQYF.

V usage is TRBV10-1 and J usage is TRBJ1-1; the match to TRBD1 covers 8 bases. The germline gives CDR1 WNHNN, CDR2 SYGVQD (reference sequence). CDR3 length equals 15 residues. V gave up 6 bases and J gave up 3 bases; unmatched junction bases: 9. The CDR3 loop is CASSDRTGRDTEAFF. The DNA for the CDR3 is TGCGCCAGCAGCGATCGGACAGGGAGGGACACTGAAGCTTTCTTT.

J is TRBJ2-2 and V is TRBV28; no reliable D call. Trimming removed 4 bases from V and 6 bases from J, with 9 bases in between. CDR3 length: 13 amino acids. Germline lookup yields CDR1 MDHEN and CDR2 SYDVKM. CDR3 in amino acids: CASSSPVAGELFF. DNA for the CDR3: TGTGCCAGCAGTTCCCCTGTTGCCGGGGAGCTGTTTTTT.

The chain employs TRBV28 and TRBJ2-3; a weak D match, TRBD2 (5 bases). Germline V lookup: CDR1 MDHEN, CDR2 SYDVKM. The CDR3 extends over 15 amino acids. V shed 3 bases and J shed 2 bases, with 12 bases lying between them. The CDR3 coding sequence is TGTGCCAGCAGTTTCCTGAGCGGCCTCACAGATACGCAGTATTTT. Its translation is CASSFLSGLTDTQYF.

The V call is TRBV28, the J call TRBJ2-5, with a weak D call TRBD1 (5 bases). Germline V gene sequence: CDR1 MDHEN, CDR2 SYDVKM. This CDR3 is built from 15 residues. Trimming removed 7 bases at V and 5 bases at J, with 20 bases between. The CDR3 DNA is TGTGCCAGCACCACAAAACGCTCAGGGATGGAGACCCAGTACTTC. Protein: CASTTKRSGMETQYF.

This clone was seen just once. V is TRBV29-1 and J is TRBJ2-1; D call uncertain. The CDR3 has 14 amino acids. Trimming shortened V by 2 bases and J by 5 bases, and 13 bases separated the two germline ends. The germline CDR1 and CDR2 sequences are SQVTM and ANQGSEA. CDR3 in DNA: TGCAGCGTTGAATCCAGGCCGAATCACAATGAGCAGTTCTTC. Its translation is CSVESRPNHNEQFF.

V usage is TRBV7-2 and J usage is TRBJ2-1, with D possibly matching TRBD2 (5 bases). The V end lost 5 bases, the J end lost 6 bases, and 11 bases lay between the germline ends. The CDR3 spans 13 residues. Germline values: CDR1 SGHTA, CDR2 FQGNSA. CDR3 loop: CASSPRASNEQFF. The CDR3 nucleotides are TGTGCCAGCAGCCCGAGGGCTAGCAATGAGCAGTTCTTC.

CDR3 DNA sequence: TGTGCCAGCAGAGGACAGAGCACTTTTAATCAGCCCCAGCATTTT. Protein product: CASRGQSTFNQPQHF. This chain connects TRBV6-1 to TRBJ1-5; possible D gene TRBD1, 6 bases. The CDR3 has 15 amino acids. Germline CDR1 reads MNHNS; CDR2 reads SASEGT. Deletions cut 6 bases from V and 4 bases from J, with 16 bases between.

This clone has only one observation. V is TRBV28 and J is TRBJ2-7; 10 bases match TRBD1. This CDR3 has 15 amino acids. Germline V gene sequence: CDR1 MDHEN, CDR2 SYDVKM. Unmatched junction bases numbered 8, after V lost 6 bases and J lost 3 bases. This CDR3 is CASRTTGGRVYEQYF. CDR3 nucleotides: TGTGCCAGCAGGACGACAGGGGGCAGGGTCTACGAGCAGTACTTC.

The chain is built from TRBV18 and TRBJ2-3; perhaps TRBD2 as D (6 bases). Per the germline V gene, CDR1 is KGHSH and CDR2 is LQKENI. V lost 3 bases, J lost 4 bases, and 8 bases lay in between. The CDR3 loop spans 13 amino acids. The CDR3 DNA sequence: TGTGCCAGCTCACCCGGGACTTCAGATACGCAGTATTTT. This codes for CASSPGTSDTQYF.

CDR3 region: CASSQRSGTGGEAFF. The CDR3 nucleotides are TGCGCCAGCAGCCAAAGATCCGGGACAGGAGGTGAAGCTTTCTTT. The V gene is TRBV4-3, the J gene TRBJ1-1; TRBD1 matches at 8 bases. The ends lost 2 bases at V and 7 bases at J; junction bases unmatched: 9. The CDR3 covers 15 residues. Germline V gene data show CDR1 as LGHNA and CDR2 as YSLEER.

The gene calls are TRBV7-9 and TRBJ2-7; possible D gene TRBD2, 6 bases. CDR3 size: 15 residues. Germline CDR1 SEHNR, CDR2 FQNEAQ (reference sequence). The V end was cut by 5 bases, the J end by 3 bases, with 17 bases between. In DNA form, the CDR3 reads TGTGCCAGCAGCCCCTGGACGGGGAGGCACTACGAGCAGTACTTC. It specifies CASSPWTGRHYEQYF.

The CDR3 nucleotides are TGTGCCAGCTCAAATGGCGGGAACACTGAAGCTTTCTTT. It codes for CASSNGGNTEAFF. V usage is TRBV18 and J usage is TRBJ1-1; no clear D gene. The CDR3 has 13 amino acids. V dropped 5 bases and J dropped 1 base, with 8 bases sitting between them. Germline CDR1 KGHSH, CDR2 LQKENI.

V usage is TRBV5-4 and J usage is TRBJ2-5, with 11 bases fitting TRBD1. The V gene's germline CDR1 is SGHNT and CDR2 YYREEE (reference sequence). V shed 1 base and J 5 bases; nucleotides not matched to a gene: 7. The CDR3 contains 16 residues. CDR3: CASSLSRDRGVETQYF. The CDR3 DNA sequence: TGTGCCAGCAGCTTGAGCCGGGACAGGGGGGTGGAGACCCAGTACTTC.

The gene calls are TRBV28 and TRBJ2-7; 12 bases match TRBD2. Germline V gene lookup returns CDR1 MDHEN and CDR2 SYDVKM. The junction had 2 bases not matched to a gene; V was cut back by 8 bases and J by 0 bases. The CDR3 runs 14 residues. CDR3 protein: CASRLAGDSYEQYF. In DNA form, the CDR3 reads TGTGCCAGCCGACTAGCGGGGGACTCCTACGAGCAGTACTTC.

The chain is built from TRBV14 and TRBJ1-2; 9 nucleotides align to TRBD1. Losses at the gene ends were 0 bases for V and 3 bases for J; bases not matched to a gene: 5. The CDR3 has 16 residues. Germline V gene sequence: CDR1 SGHDN, CDR2 FVKESK. This chain's CDR3 is CASSQEEGQGHYGYTF. The CDR3 DNA reads as TGTGCCAGCAGCCAAGAAGAGGGACAGGGCCACTATGGCTACACCTTC.

The chain combines TRBV27 with TRBJ2-7; D remains ambiguous. Looked up from germline, CDR1 is MNHEY and CDR2 is SMNVEV (reference sequence). Trimming took 3 bases from V and 2 from J, leaving 8 bases between them. CDR3 length: 13 amino acids. CDR3 region: CASSFSDTYEQYF. The CDR3 DNA sequence: TGTGCCAGCAGTTTCTCCGACACCTACGAGCAGTACTTC.

This clone was seen more than once but under ten times. Mismatch with germline at one junction end may stem from a read error. This chain connects TRBV6-1 to TRBJ1-6; D is unclear. Germline loops: CDR1 MNHNS, CDR2 SASEGT. This CDR3 is built from 12 residues. CDR3 residues: CASSEAVPRLDF. In nucleotides, the CDR3 is TGTGCCAGCAGTGAAGCGGTTCCTAGATTGGACTTT.

The genes are TRBV25-1 and TRBJ1-2, with 7 bases lining up with TRBD1. This CDR3 comprises 14 residues. The germline CDR1 and CDR2 sequences are MGHDK and SYGVNS. The V and J ends lost 5 bases and 4 bases, in that order; junction bases with no gene match: 7. CDR3 in amino acids: CASSRTGPFYGYTF. The CDR3 DNA is TGTGCCAGCAGTCGGACAGGTCCATTCTATGGCTACACCTTC.

V usage is TRBV5-4 and J usage is TRBJ2-5, with 8 bases identical to TRBD1. The trim removed 1 base at V and 4 bases at J, leaving 3 bases unmatched. Looked up from germline, CDR1 is SGHNT and CDR2 is YYREEE (reference sequence). This CDR3 has 14 residues. The CDR3 nucleotides read TGTGCCAGCAGCTTGCCGGACAGGGCAGAGACCCAGTACTTC. This translates into CASSLPDRAETQYF.

The V call is TRBV4-3, the J call TRBJ2-2; 7 bases agree with TRBD2. In germline, CDR1 is LGHNA, CDR2 YSLEER. The CDR3 is 16 residues long. V lost 0 bases and J lost 5; bases outside the gene matches: 6. The CDR3 reads CASSQDGGRGTGELFF. Here the CDR3 DNA reads TGCGCCAGCAGCCAAGACGGTGGGCGGGGGACCGGGGAGCTGTTTTTT.

This chain uses TRBV5-1 with TRBJ2-5; TRBD1 might be the D (5 bases). Germline assignment: CDR1 SGHRS and CDR2 YFSETQ. This CDR3 is built from 17 residues. The V gene lost 0 bases and the J gene lost 2 bases, with 17 bases spanning the gap. The CDR3 coding sequence is TGCGCCAGCAGCTTGGATGGCCAGGGCGTTGGACAAGAGACCCAGTACTTC. As protein: CASSLDGQGVGQETQYF.